This TCR beta chain derives from a study of OX40 agonist ivuxolimab in advanced cancers. Study information: Six ivuxolimab dose levels, 0.01 to 10 mg/kg, were given intravenously every 2 weeks. Eligibility admitted prior anti-PD-1, anti-PD-L1 or anti-CTLA-4 therapy; roughly 37% had some. Among those enrolled, mean age was roughly 55 years (range roughly 20 to 80) and roughly 84% were male. Study-level points and caveats: Circulating CD4+ and CD8+ T cells showed clonal expansion by week 6 at 0.1 to 3.0 mg/kg.

Remarks on this clone: The target antigen is unknown.

Assay: immunoSEQ multiplex PCR; the TCRdb copy retains only in-frame clones and omits some. The sample has about 20,000 clones; under 85% are singletons. Trimming removed 3 bases at V and 2 bases at J, with 7 bases between. The CDR3 consists of 13 residues. Germline V CDR1 and CDR2: SGDLS, YYNGEE. Sequenced here: CD4+ or CD8+ T cells sorted from blood, sampled in a trial of the OX40 agonist ivuxolimab. The chain recombines TRBV9 with TRBJ2-3; no reliable D call. This sequence originates from an adult with an advanced solid tumor such as melanoma, head and neck, liver or kidney cancer. The CDR3 DNA sequence: TGTGCCAGCAGCGGGTCTATCACAGATACGCAGTATTTT. The encoded protein is CASSGSITDTQYF.